The next 10 T cell receptor beta chains were all read from a single sample in a study of cytomegalovirus exposure and HLA in healthy donors (TCRdb year 2017). The library came from the immunoSEQ multiplex PCR assay. For the multiplex PCR, a mixture combining 60 forward primers for TCR Vbeta segments and 13 reverse primers for TCR Jbeta segments was used. The source is immuneACCESS, and TCRdb retained only in-frame sequences with V and J called. Part of the clones is not carried over; for the studies checked, unresolved V genes explain less than half of this, and the remainder is unexplained. This sample gives 150,000 to 200,000 clones in total; about 13% of them show up just once. 7.8% of the sample is in the top ten clones. Sequenced: PBMCs. The receptors derive from a man in his fifties or sixties in good health and CMV-seropositive.

DNA for the CDR3: TGCGCCAGCAGCTCGTCCTGGACAGGGGGAACTGAAGCTTTCTTT. It encodes CASSSSWTGGTEAFF. The chain is built from TRBV5-1 and TRBJ1-1, with 10 bases fitting TRBD1. J gave up 5 bases and V 3 bases, and 7 bases lay outside the gene matches. Per germline, CDR1 SGHRS and CDR2 YFSETQ. This CDR3 is built from 15 residues.

The rearrangement links TRBV5-4 to TRBJ1-5; no clear D gene. CDR1 and CDR2 from the germline V gene are SGHNT and YYREEE (reference sequence). The CDR3 has 13 amino acids. V was cut by 4 bases and J by 3 bases, with 8 bases left in between. The DNA of the CDR3 is TGTGCCAGCAGCCCAGGATACAATCAGCCCCAGCATTTT. It codes for CASSPGYNQPQHF.

The chain links TRBV6-1 to TRBJ2-3; D perhaps matches TRBD1 (6 bases). The V gene's germline CDR1 is MNHNS and CDR2 SASEGT. V dropped 6 bases and J dropped 1 base, with 11 bases sitting between them. The CDR3 consists of 14 residues. The CDR3 loop reads CASRKQGGTDTQYF. The CDR3 nucleotides are TGTGCCAGCAGGAAACAGGGCGGCACAGATACGCAGTATTTT.

The chain has TRBV5-1 and TRBJ2-1; 10 nucleotides agree with TRBD1. CDR3 length: 14 amino acids. The junction had 1 base not matched to a gene; V was cut back by 3 bases and J by 4 bases. The germline V gene encodes CDR1 SGHRS and CDR2 YFSETQ. The CDR3 is CASSSGQGYNEQFF. The CDR3 coding sequence is TGCGCCAGCAGCTCGGGACAGGGGTACAATGAGCAGTTCTTC.

This chain uses TRBV7-2 with TRBJ1-1, with 10 bases that match TRBD1. This CDR3 contains 14 residues. Germline assignment: CDR1 SGHTA and CDR2 FQGNSA. Trimming cost V 6 bases and J 2 bases; bases outside gene matches: 3. The CDR3 bases are TGTGCCAGCAGATTGACAGGGGGCAACACTGAAGCTTTCTTT. It translates to CASRLTGGNTEAFF.

The table lists this clone with a few counts. The rearrangement links TRBV29-1 to TRBJ1-4; 9 bases align to TRBD1. Germline V gives CDR1 SQVTM, CDR2 ANQGSEA. The CDR3 extends over 12 amino acids. CDR3 in DNA: TGCAGTCATAGGACAGGGGTAGAAAAACTGTTTTTT. Protein product: CSHRTGVEKLFF.

This rearrangement joins TRBV4-1 to TRBJ1-2; D may be TRBD1 (5 bases). V was cut by 0 bases and J by 8 bases, with 10 bases left in between. The germline V gene has CDR1 MGHRA and CDR2 YSYEKL. CDR3 size: 13 residues. The CDR3 protein is CASSQEGLGGYTF. The CDR3 DNA follows: TGCGCCAGCAGCCAAGAGGGGCTCGGCGGCTACACCTTC.

This clone appeared a few times. The chain combines TRBV11-3 with TRBJ1-3; 9 bases map to TRBD1. Trimming took 3 bases from V and 4 from J; bases not matched to a gene: 1. CDR1 is SGHNT and CDR2 is YENEEA in the germline V gene. This CDR3 is built from 14 residues. The CDR3 loop is CASSLGTGGNTIYF. DNA for the CDR3: TGTGCCAGCAGCTTGGGGACAGGGGGAAACACCATATATTTT.

This CDR3 is CATLAVGSSEKLFF. The CDR3 DNA is TGTGCCACCCTAGCAGTCGGGAGTAGTGAAAAACTGTTTTTT. This sequence joins TRBV15 and TRBJ1-4; D is unclear. The CDR3 loop spans 14 amino acids. Trimming shortened V by 8 bases and J by 7 bases, and 17 bases separated the two germline ends. Germline CDR1 is LNHNV and CDR2 is YYDKDF (reference sequence).

V gene TRBV10-3 combines with J gene TRBJ1-5; TRBD1 matches at 8 bases. The CDR3 consists of 15 residues. The junction had 0 bases not matched to a gene; V was cut back by 0 bases and J by 2 bases. CDR1 ENHRY and CDR2 SYGVKD come from the germline V gene. CDR3 residues: CAISESGQGNQPQHF. The CDR3 DNA reads as TGTGCCATCAGTGAGTCGGGACAGGGCAATCAGCCCCAGCATTTT.